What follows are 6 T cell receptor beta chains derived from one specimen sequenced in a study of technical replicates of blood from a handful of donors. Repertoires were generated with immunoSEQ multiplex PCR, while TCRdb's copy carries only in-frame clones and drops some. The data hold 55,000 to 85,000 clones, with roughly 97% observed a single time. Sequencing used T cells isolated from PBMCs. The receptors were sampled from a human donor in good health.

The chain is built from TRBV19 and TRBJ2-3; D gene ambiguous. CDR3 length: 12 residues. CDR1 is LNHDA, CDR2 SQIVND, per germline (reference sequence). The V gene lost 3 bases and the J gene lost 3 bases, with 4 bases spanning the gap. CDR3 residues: CASSIPTDTQYF. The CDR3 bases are TGTGCCAGTAGTATCCCAACAGATACGCAGTATTTT.

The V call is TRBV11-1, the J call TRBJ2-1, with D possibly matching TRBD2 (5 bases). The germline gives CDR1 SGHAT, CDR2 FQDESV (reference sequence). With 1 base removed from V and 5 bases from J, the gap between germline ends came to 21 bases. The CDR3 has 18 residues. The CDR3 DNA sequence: TGTGCCAGCAGCTTAGACTTGCAACTAGGACCCTGGGACAATGAGCAGTTCTTC. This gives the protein CASSLDLQLGPWDNEQFF.

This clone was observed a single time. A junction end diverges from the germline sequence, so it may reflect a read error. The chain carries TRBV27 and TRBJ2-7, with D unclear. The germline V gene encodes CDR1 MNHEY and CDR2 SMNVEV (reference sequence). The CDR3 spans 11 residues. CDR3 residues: CASSHGYAQYF. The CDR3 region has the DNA TGTGCCAGCAGCCACGGGTACGCGCAGTACTTC.

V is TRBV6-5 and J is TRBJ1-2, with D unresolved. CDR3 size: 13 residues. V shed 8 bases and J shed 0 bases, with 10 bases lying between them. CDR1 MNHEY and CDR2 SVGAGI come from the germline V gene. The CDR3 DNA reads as TGTGCCAGCCAGAGCGGTACTAACTATGGCTACACCTTC. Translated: CASQSGTNYGYTF.

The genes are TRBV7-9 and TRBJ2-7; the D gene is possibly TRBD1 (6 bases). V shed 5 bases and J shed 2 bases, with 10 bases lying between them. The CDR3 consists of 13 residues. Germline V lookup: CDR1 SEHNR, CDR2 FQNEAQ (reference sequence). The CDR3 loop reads CASSLDSAYEQYF. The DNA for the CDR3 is TGTGCCAGCAGCCTGGACAGTGCCTACGAGCAGTACTTC. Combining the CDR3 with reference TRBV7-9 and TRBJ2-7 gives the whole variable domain DTGVSQNPRHKITKRGQNVTFRCDPISEHNRLYWYRQTLGQGPEFLTYFQNEAQLEKSRLLSDRFSAERPKGSFSTLEIQRTEQGDSAMYLCASSLDSAYEQYFGPGTRLTVT.

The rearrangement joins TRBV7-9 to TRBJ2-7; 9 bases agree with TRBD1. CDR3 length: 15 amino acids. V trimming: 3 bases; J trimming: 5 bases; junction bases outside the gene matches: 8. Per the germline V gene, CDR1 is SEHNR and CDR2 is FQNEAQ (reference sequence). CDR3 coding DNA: TGTGCCAGCAGCTTGACGGGACAGGGTGTAGACGAGCAGTACTTC. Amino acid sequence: CASSLTGQGVDEQYF.